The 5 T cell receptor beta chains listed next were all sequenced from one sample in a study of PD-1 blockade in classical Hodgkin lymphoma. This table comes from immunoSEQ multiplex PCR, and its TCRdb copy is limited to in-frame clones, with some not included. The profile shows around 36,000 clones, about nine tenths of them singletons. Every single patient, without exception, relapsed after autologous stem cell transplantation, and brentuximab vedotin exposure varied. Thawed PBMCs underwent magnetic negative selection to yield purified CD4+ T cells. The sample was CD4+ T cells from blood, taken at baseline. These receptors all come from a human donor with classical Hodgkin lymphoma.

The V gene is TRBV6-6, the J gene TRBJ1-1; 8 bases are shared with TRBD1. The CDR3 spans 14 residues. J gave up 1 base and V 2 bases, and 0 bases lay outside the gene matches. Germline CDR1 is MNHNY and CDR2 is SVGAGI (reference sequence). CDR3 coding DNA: TGTGCCAGCAGTTACCAGGGGGCGAACACTGAAGCTTTCTTT. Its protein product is CASSYQGANTEAFF.

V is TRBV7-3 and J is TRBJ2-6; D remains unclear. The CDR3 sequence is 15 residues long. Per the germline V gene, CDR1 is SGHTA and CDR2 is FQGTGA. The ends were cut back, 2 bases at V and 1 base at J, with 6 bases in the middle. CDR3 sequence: CASSLLGSGANVLTF. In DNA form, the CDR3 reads TGTGCCAGCAGCTTACTAGGTTCTGGGGCCAACGTCCTGACTTTC.

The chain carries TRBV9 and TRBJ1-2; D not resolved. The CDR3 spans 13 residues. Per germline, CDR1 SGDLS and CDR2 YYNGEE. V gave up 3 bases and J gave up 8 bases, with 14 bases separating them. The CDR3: CASSGELGGGYTF. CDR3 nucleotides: TGTGCCAGCAGCGGGGAATTAGGCGGGGGCTACACCTTC.

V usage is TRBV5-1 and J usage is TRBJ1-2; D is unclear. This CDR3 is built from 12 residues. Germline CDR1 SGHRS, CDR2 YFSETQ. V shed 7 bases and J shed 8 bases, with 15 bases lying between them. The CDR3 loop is CASSTTLGGYTF. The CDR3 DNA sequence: TGCGCCAGCTCCACGACTTTGGGGGGCTACACCTTC.

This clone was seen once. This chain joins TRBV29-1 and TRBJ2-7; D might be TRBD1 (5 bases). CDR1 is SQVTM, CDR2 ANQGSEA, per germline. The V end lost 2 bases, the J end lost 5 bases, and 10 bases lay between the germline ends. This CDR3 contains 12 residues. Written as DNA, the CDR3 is TGCAGCGTTGAATCGGTAGGGGACGAGCAGTACTTC. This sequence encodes CSVESVGDEQYF.